One and the same sample provided the 25 T cell receptor beta chains below, sequenced in a study of OX40 agonist ivuxolimab in advanced cancers. Clones were sequenced by immunoSEQ multiplex PCR, and TCRdb holds only the in-frame ones, with some missing. The sample yields 90,000 to 100,000 clones, 70% to 85% seen once. The material was CD4+ or CD8+ T cells sorted from blood, obtained in a trial of the OX40 agonist ivuxolimab. The receptors here all came from an adult with an advanced solid tumor such as melanoma, head and neck, liver or kidney cancer.

This clone showed up just once. The chain links TRBV18 to TRBJ2-1; a weak D match, TRBD2 (5 bases). Germline assignment: CDR1 KGHSH and CDR2 LQKENI. The CDR3 loop spans 15 amino acids. V lost 3 bases, J lost 6 bases, and 15 bases lay in between. CDR3 bases: TGTGCCAGCTCACCTGAAGGAGGAGTCCGCAATGAGCAGTTCTTC. Translated, it gives CASSPEGGVRNEQFF.

The CDR3: CAWKRERQYF. CDR3 coding DNA: TGTGCCTGGAAACGGGAACGGCAGTACTTC. The chain uses TRBV30 and TRBJ2-7, with D possibly being TRBD2 (5 bases). The V and J ends lost 4 bases and 9 bases respectively, with 10 bases between them. Germline loops: CDR1 GTSNPN, CDR2 SVGIG (reference sequence). The CDR3 sequence is 10 residues long. The complete variable domain, with remaining parts taken from reference TRBV30 and TRBJ2-7, reads SQTIHQWPATLVQPVGSPLSLECTVEGTSNPNLYWYRQAAGRGLQLLFYSVGIGQISSEVPQNLSASRPQDRQFILSSKKLLLSDSGFYLCAWKRERQYFGPGTRLTVT.

V usage is TRBV2 and J usage is TRBJ2-1; a possible D gene is TRBD2 (6 bases). CDR1 is SNHLY and CDR2 is FYNNEI in the germline V gene. There are 14 residues in the CDR3. V dropped 6 bases and J dropped 10 bases, with 19 bases sitting between them. CDR3 sequence: CASRSTSNDGEQFF. The CDR3 DNA reads as TGTGCCAGCAGGTCGACTAGTAACGACGGCGAGCAGTTCTTC.

This chain connects TRBV2 to TRBJ1-4; no reliable D call. Germline V gives CDR1 SNHLY, CDR2 FYNNEI. V lost 8 bases to trimming and J lost 7 bases, with 17 bases between them. CDR3 length: 14 residues. CDR3 coding DNA: TGTGCCAGCTCCTGGACCCTTAACTCTGAAAAACTGTTTTTT. This translates into CASSWTLNSEKLFF.

The chain employs TRBV7-8 and TRBJ2-2; D unclear. With 6 bases removed from V and 4 bases from J, the gap between germline ends came to 15 bases. CDR3 length: 15 residues. Germline V gene sequence: CDR1 SGHVS, CDR2 FQNEAQ. The CDR3 protein is CASRIEALGTGELFF. The CDR3 DNA is TGTGCCAGCAGAATCGAGGCCTTGGGCACCGGGGAGCTGTTTTTT. Based on the CDR3 plus reference TRBV7-8 and TRBJ2-2, the full variable domain is GAGVSQSPRYKVAKRGQDVALRCDPISGHVSLFWYQQALGQGPEFLTYFQNEAQLDKSGLPSDRFFAERPEGSVSTLKIQRTQQEDSAVYLCASRIEALGTGELFFGEGSRLTVL.

V usage is TRBV28 and J usage is TRBJ2-2, with 8 nucleotides matching TRBD2. The J segment lost 8 bases and the V segment lost 6 bases, leaving 2 bases of the junction unmatched. Germline V gene data show CDR1 as MDHEN and CDR2 as SYDVKM. The CDR3 extends over 12 amino acids. The DNA of the CDR3 is TGTGCCAGCAGAATAGCGGGAGGGGAGCTGTTTTTT. This translates into CASRIAGGELFF.

This chain uses TRBV4-3 with TRBJ2-5, with TRBD2 matching over 9 bases. The DNA end is more similar to TRBJ2-7, so the J call may be wrong. The CDR3 length is 16 residues. Germline CDR1 reads LGHNA; CDR2 reads YSLEER. CDR3 DNA: TGCGCCAGCAGCCAAGATTTTAGCGGGAGCTCCTACGAGCAGTACTTC. Translation gives CASSQDFSGSSYEQYF.

This chain links TRBV9 with TRBJ2-7; TRBD2 is a possible D gene (5 bases). V lost 4 bases and J lost 6, with 17 bases in between. In germline, CDR1 is SGDLS, CDR2 YYNGEE. This CDR3 has 14 residues. This chain's CDR3 is CASSPPTMTGEQYF. The DNA of the CDR3 is TGTGCCAGCAGCCCCCCGACTATGACCGGCGAGCAGTACTTC.

This chain links TRBV4-1 with TRBJ2-1, with 9 bases lining up with TRBD2. Trimming cost V 0 bases and J 7 bases; bases outside gene matches: 1. This CDR3 has 14 amino acids. Germline V lookup: CDR1 MGHRA, CDR2 YSYEKL. In DNA, the CDR3 is TGCGCCAGCAGCCAAGAGCTAGCGGGGAATGAGCAGTTCTTC. This codes for CASSQELAGNEQFF.

The chain is built from TRBV27 and TRBJ2-3; 14 bases line up with TRBD2. The V segment lost 5 bases and the J segment 5 bases; nucleotides outside the gene matches: 3. The CDR3 has 15 amino acids. The germline gives CDR1 MNHEY, CDR2 SMNVEV (reference sequence). CDR3 protein: CASSPGLAGGDTQYF. The CDR3 nucleotides are TGTGCCAGCAGTCCCGGACTAGCGGGAGGAGATACGCAGTATTTT.

The chain employs TRBV7-9 and TRBJ2-1, with unresolved D. Trimming left V 3 bases short and J 5 bases short, with 5 bases between. The germline gives CDR1 SEHNR, CDR2 FQNEAQ (reference sequence). The CDR3 runs to 12 residues. In DNA form, the CDR3 reads TGTGCCAGCAGCTTCCTAGACAATGAGCAGTTCTTC. Its translation: CASSFLDNEQFF. Full variable domain (outside the CDR3, taken from reference TRBV7-9 and TRBJ2-1): DTGVSQNPRHKITKRGQNVTFRCDPISEHNRLYWYRQTLGQGPEFLTYFQNEAQLEKSRLLSDRFSAERPKGSFSTLEIQRTEQGDSAMYLCASSFLDNEQFFGPGTRLTVL.

V is TRBV5-4 and J is TRBJ2-5, with D perhaps TRBD2 (5 bases). The closer fit of TRBJ2-7 to the DNA end suggests the J call may be wrong. Germline values: CDR1 SGHNT, CDR2 YYREEE (reference sequence). The CDR3 extends over 14 amino acids. The chain's CDR3 is CASSLRERPYEQYF. The CDR3 region has the DNA TGTGCCAGCAGCCTCCGGGAAAGACCGTACGAGCAGTACTTC.

This CDR3 is CASSPLLVDSYEQYF. In nucleotides, the CDR3 is TGTGCCAGCAGCCCACTCCTGGTAGACTCCTACGAGCAGTACTTC. This sequence joins TRBV7-9 and TRBJ2-7; D uncertain. Germline V gene data show CDR1 as SEHNR and CDR2 as FQNEAQ (reference sequence). The V end lost 5 bases, the J end lost 0 bases, and 14 bases lay between the germline ends. The CDR3 has 15 residues.

This chain uses TRBV5-6 with TRBJ2-1; 7 bases are shared with TRBD1. This CDR3 is built from 14 residues. V was clipped by 5 bases and J by 3 bases; unmatched bases: 5. Germline CDR1 SGHDT, CDR2 YYEEEE. CDR3 amino acids: CASSFGTVYNEQFF. The CDR3 DNA is TGTGCCAGCAGTTTTGGGACAGTCTACAATGAGCAGTTCTTC. Full variable domain (missing parts from reference TRBV5-6 and TRBJ2-1): DAGVTQSPTHLIKTRGQQVTLRCSPKSGHDTVSWYQQALGQGPQFIFQYYEEEERQRGNFPDRFSGHQFPNYSSELNVNALLLGDSALYLCASSFGTVYNEQFFGPGTRLTVL.

The chain uses TRBV6-5 and TRBJ2-3; D might be TRBD1 or TRBD2, each matching 5 bases. Per germline, CDR1 MNHEY and CDR2 SVGAGI. Trimming left V 0 bases short and J 6 bases short, with 13 bases between. This CDR3 has 15 residues. The CDR3, as DNA: TGTGCCAGCAGTTACTCGGGGCTAGCAAGGGATACGCAGTATTTT. Encoded protein: CASSYSGLARDTQYF.

The V and J genes are TRBV6-6 and TRBJ1-2; 9 bases line up with TRBD1. This CDR3 spans 15 amino acids. The J segment lost 7 bases and the V segment lost 2 bases, leaving 8 bases of the junction unmatched. Germline CDR1 reads MNHNY; CDR2 reads SVGAGI (reference sequence). Here the CDR3 DNA reads TGTGCCAGCAGTTACGCCGACAGGGGGTCGAGTGGCTACACCTTC. It codes for CASSYADRGSSGYTF.

The chain carries TRBV6-1 and TRBJ2-7, with a tentative D call TRBD2 (6 bases). Germline-derived CDR1 and CDR2 are MNHNS and SASEGT. V gave up 2 bases and J gave up 7 bases, with 42 bases separating them. This CDR3 is 23 amino acids long. The CDR3 here is CASSERRRFRWMAGFGPRKEQYF. CDR3 sequence (DNA): TGTGCCAGCAGTGAAAGGCGGCGGTTTAGATGGATGGCGGGATTCGGTCCCCGTAAGGAGCAGTACTTC.

The CDR3 DNA is TGTGCCAGCAGCAGGACAGAAAACCAAGAGACCCAGTACTTC. Translated: CASSRTENQETQYF. J is TRBJ2-5 and V is TRBV7-8; a possible D gene is TRBD1 (6 bases). Per the germline V gene, CDR1 is SGHVS and CDR2 is FQNEAQ. Trimming stripped 5 bases from V and 0 bases from J, with 10 bases between. The CDR3 length is 14 residues.

This chain links TRBV9 with TRBJ2-5, with D perhaps TRBD1 or TRBD2 (5 bases each). Trimming removed 4 bases at V and 5 bases at J, with 15 bases between. Looked up from germline, CDR1 is SGDLS and CDR2 is YYNGEE. The CDR3 totals 14 residues. The CDR3 DNA reads as TGTGCCAGCAGCTCCTCCGGGACCGGGGAGACCCAGTACTTC. Protein sequence: CASSSSGTGETQYF.

The rearrangement links TRBV11-2 to TRBJ1-3; D gene unclear. Between the trimmed V and J ends, which lost 0 bases and 6 bases, there was a span of 9 bases. The CDR3 is made up of 14 amino acids. Germline CDR1 and CDR2: SGHAT and FQNNGV. The CDR3: CASSLDPLENTIYF. CDR3 nucleotide sequence: TGTGCCAGCAGCTTAGATCCGCTTGAAAACACCATATATTTT. The full variable domain, its missing parts supplied by reference TRBV11-2 and TRBJ1-3, is EAGVAQSPRYKIIEKRQSVAFWCNPISGHATLYWYQQILGQGPKLLIQFQNNGVVDDSQLPKDRFSAERLKGVDSTLKIQPAKLEDSAVYLCASSLDPLENTIYFGEGSWLTVV.

The chain uses TRBV6-5 and TRBJ2-7, with 11 bases identical to TRBD1. CDR3 length equals 15 residues. CDR1 is MNHEY and CDR2 is SVGAGI in the germline V gene. J gave up 2 bases and V 5 bases, and 5 bases lay outside the gene matches. The CDR3 DNA reads TGTGCCAGCAGTGGGCCGGGACAGGGGGCCTACGAGCAGTACTTC. Its translation is CASSGPGQGAYEQYF.

This clone occurred once. This chain uses TRBV21-1 with TRBJ1-4; the table's D call TRBD1 went unverified against the DNA. TRBV21-1 is an annotated pseudogene. This CDR3 contains 14 residues. CDR3 region: CASSWTEGNEKLFF. The CDR3 nucleotides read TGTGCCAGCAGCTGGACAGAAGGCAATGAAAAACTGTTTTTT.

V usage is TRBV28 and J usage is TRBJ1-6; weak D call: TRBD1 (6 bases). This CDR3 is built from 15 residues. Germline V gene data show CDR1 as MDHEN and CDR2 as SYDVKM. V dropped 3 bases and J dropped 4 bases, with 10 bases sitting between them. CDR3 in DNA: TGTGCCAGCAGTTTGGAGACAGGATATAATTCACCCCTCCACTTT. Its translation: CASSLETGYNSPLHF.

This rearrangement joins TRBV28 to TRBJ2-1, with D unclear. The CDR3 is made up of 14 amino acids. The V end was cut by 11 bases, the J end by 3 bases, with 17 bases between. Germline V gives CDR1 MDHEN, CDR2 SYDVKM. CDR3 region: CASGGPGLYNEQFF. CDR3 DNA: TGTGCCTCCGGCGGCCCAGGCCTCTACAATGAGCAGTTCTTC.

The count of this clone is one. The CDR3 here is CASSLRGTVNTEAFF. The CDR3 coding sequence is TGTGCCAGCAGTTTAAGGGGGACGGTGAACACTGAAGCTTTCTTT. The V and J genes are TRBV28 and TRBJ1-1, with D possibly matching TRBD1 (6 bases). V lost 2 bases, J lost 0 bases, and 10 bases lay in between. In germline, CDR1 is MDHEN, CDR2 SYDVKM. The CDR3 extends over 15 amino acids.